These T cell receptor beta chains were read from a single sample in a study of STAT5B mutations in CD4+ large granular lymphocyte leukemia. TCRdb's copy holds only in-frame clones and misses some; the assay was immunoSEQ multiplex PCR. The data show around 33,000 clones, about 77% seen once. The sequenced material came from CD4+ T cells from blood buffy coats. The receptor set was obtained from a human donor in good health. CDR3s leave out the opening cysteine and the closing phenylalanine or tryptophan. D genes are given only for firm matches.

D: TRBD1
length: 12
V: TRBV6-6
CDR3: ASSDRQGSYGYT

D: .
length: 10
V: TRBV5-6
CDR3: ASSRPSGEQY

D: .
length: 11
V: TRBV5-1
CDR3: ASSPDRNQPQH

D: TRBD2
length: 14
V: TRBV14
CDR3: ASSQDIGRANNEQF

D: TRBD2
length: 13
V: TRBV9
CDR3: ASTRLAGGYNEQF

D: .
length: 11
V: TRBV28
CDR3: ASSRGTNQPQH

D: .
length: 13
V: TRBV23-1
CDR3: ASTPEGSDTGELF

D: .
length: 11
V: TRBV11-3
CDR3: ASSLGVNTEAF

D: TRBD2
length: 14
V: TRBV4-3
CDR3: ASSQVLGGRSGELF

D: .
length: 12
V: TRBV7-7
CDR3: ASSLGRSIYGYT

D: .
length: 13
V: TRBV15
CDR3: ATSRDGGTTKGYT

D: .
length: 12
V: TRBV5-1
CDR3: ASSQKGGTGELF

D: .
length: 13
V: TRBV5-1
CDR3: ASSDGGHPTDTQY

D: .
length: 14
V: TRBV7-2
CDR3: ASSLAPGAKAYEQY

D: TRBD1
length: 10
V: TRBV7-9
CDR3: ASSSPGTGKF

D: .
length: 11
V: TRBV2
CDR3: ASSERPLGTQY

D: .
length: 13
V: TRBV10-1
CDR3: ASSESGAYQETQY

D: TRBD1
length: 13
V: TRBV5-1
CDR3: ASSQRTGKADTQY

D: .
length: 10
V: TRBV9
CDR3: ASSGPGETQY

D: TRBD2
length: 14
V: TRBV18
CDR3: VSSLHTSGAGNEQF

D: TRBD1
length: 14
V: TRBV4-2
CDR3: ASSQGDRVDNSPLH

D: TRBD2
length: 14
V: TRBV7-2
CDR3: ASSSVAGGTSETQY

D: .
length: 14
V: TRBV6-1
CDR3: ASSENTQLFNQPQH

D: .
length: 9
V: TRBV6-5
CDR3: ASSPAYEQY

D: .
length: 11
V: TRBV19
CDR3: ASSNGVGFGYT

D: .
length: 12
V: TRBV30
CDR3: AWSVNAGDTEAF

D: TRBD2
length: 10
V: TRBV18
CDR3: ASSQGGETQY

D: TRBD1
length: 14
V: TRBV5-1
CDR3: ASSLAGTASTDTQY

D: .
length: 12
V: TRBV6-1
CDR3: ASSDTLLGRVQY

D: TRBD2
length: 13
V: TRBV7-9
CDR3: ASSSSGTSQETQY

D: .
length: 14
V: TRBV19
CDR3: ASSIAGRLKNTEAF

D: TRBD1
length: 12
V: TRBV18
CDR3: ASSPGQANYGYT

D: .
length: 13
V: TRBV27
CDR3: ASSSRGFRVYGYT

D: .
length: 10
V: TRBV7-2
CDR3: ASSPRTDTQY

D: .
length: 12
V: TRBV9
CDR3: ASSGQVQGTEAF

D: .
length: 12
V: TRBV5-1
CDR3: ASSRSQNTGELF

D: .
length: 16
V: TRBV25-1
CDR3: ASRDPTGEVTGANVLT

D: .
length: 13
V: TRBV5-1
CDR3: ASSSRTTSHNEQF

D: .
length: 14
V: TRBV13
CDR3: ASSGRGQGNFYEQY